This T cell receptor beta chain was recorded in a study of T cells in Graves' hyperthyroidism and ophthalmopathy. At the level of the study: The authors collected peripheral blood at initial diagnosis, before any treatment. General study points: Blood held most thyroid clonotypes expanded above 0.001 frequency.

CDR3 length: 15 residues. The trim removed 8 bases at V and 5 bases at J, leaving 14 bases unmatched. In germline, CDR1 is MDHEN, CDR2 SYDVKM. What was amplified from RNA transcripts were TCR beta CDR3 regions. HTBI primers were used for first-round RT-PCR of the TCR CDR3. TCRdb reanalysed the multiplex PCR reads using MiXCR and keeps one entry per CDR3 protein. The sample shows under 400,000 distinct CDR3 sequences, approximately 17% of them seen only once. This clonotype was recorded at least ten times. As yet, its antigen is unknown. The rearrangement uses TRBV28 and TRBJ2-5, with 7 nucleotides matching TRBD2. Sequencing was performed on blood. This TCR was sampled from a young man with Graves' hyperthyroidism. The CDR3 DNA reads TGTGCCAGCGGAACACTAGCGAGACTGGGGGAGACCCAGTACTTC. It translates to CASGTLARLGETQYF.